The text below deals with one T cell receptor beta chain. No cognate antigen has been identified for it. It has no much larger one-base neighbor in the sample; base qualities were not kept. This entry is derived from a study of cytomegalovirus exposure and HLA in healthy donors (dated by TCRdb to about 2017). Looking at the study overall: In an earlier analysis of approximately 640 of the donors, 250 to 350 Gb of sequence data and approximately 100 million unique TCR beta sequences from about 180 million T cells were reported. Using immunosequencing, the study profiled T cell repertoires from 550 to 750 subjects and related those repertoires to cytomegalovirus serostatus. Of the approximately 400 genotyped donors, about 80% fell in the genetic ancestry cluster associated with self-reported Caucasian donors. The study aimed to test whether signatures of past pathogen exposure could be identified by cataloging public T cell receptors. Alongside the repertoire data, information on donor age, sex, ethnicity and CMV serostatus was compiled. In the later analysis, no new phenotypic data were used to find candidate immune exposures; instead, reliance was placed on TCR beta sequences and their occurrence across donors. Five DR-DQ haplotypes were treated as single units for association and clustering because of strong linkage in the cohort. HLA typing covered class I and class II loci at four-digit resolution. To predict cytomegalovirus infection status, the study combined high-throughput TCR immunosequencing, statistical association of individual TCRs with disease status, and machine learning. An early release covering roughly 640 HLA-typed donors comprised about 300 gigabases of sequencing data and 85 million to 100 million unique TCR sequences. An earlier analysis of 500 to 650 of the donors applied high-throughput TCR beta sequencing to assess whether each TCR beta V gene segment acted as functional or pseudogenic. Besides the first cohort of approximately 710 subjects, a separate validation cohort made up of roughly 130 different subjects was used. Among 350 to 400 genotyped donors of the cohort, an average of roughly 240,000 unique TCR beta nucleotide sequences were sequenced per donor, 15% to 20% of them non-productive. In a later genetic analysis, genome-wide SNP genotypes for about three fifths of the 666 donors were used, and that subset was treated as a discovery cohort. Typing coverage differed by locus: A, B, C, DRB1 and DQB1 were typed in about 629-640 donors, DQA1 in roughly 510, DPA1 in over 600, and DPB1 in approximately 450. All discovery cohort repertoires had been generated on a single sequencing platform. A later analysis re-examined previously published TCR beta repertoires from roughly 720 donors and added high-resolution HLA genotyping to investigate patterns of TCR occurrence.

The library was prepared using the immunoSEQ multiplex PCR assay. A mixture of 60 forward primers for TCR Vbeta segments and 13 reverse primers for TCR Jbeta segments was used in the multiplex PCR. The CDR3 region of rearranged TCR beta genes was amplified from genomic DNA by a multiplex PCR assay. The amplified TCR beta libraries were sequenced on the Illumina HiSeq System as 87-base-pair reads. Regarding the original processing steps: Across the 500 to 700 repertoires, a later analysis counted roughly 77 million unique TCR beta chains, approximately 12 million of which were shared by at least two donors. To remove PCR and sequencing errors, raw reads were error-corrected and collapsed into unique sequences using a nearest-neighbor algorithm that merged closely related sequences. V, D and J gene segments were assigned by aligning CDR3 sequences to IMGT reference sequences. For a sequence to be retained, a match of at least six nucleotides was required to both a V gene segment and a J gene segment. A rearrangement counted as productive if the CDR3 had no stop codons and remained in frame with V and J, and every other rearrangement counted as non-productive. CDR3 was defined according to IMGT convention as the region running from the second conserved V-encoded cysteine to the conserved J-encoded phenylalanine. Sequences without an unambiguous match to a single V gene segment were excluded from the earlier analysis of about 630 of the donors. In an earlier analysis of around 590 of the donors, a V segment was called functional when productive rearrangements were above 56.7%, and segregating when the standard deviation between donors exceeded 5%. A statistical classification framework was developed to diagnose cytomegalovirus status using the catalog of TCR beta chain sequences. A later analysis assigned V and J genes by comparing TCR nucleotide sequences with IMGT/GENE-DB human TR gene sequences. Using the TCRdist pipeline, a later analysis assigned CDR3 sequences along with most-parsimonious VDJ recombination scenarios. A later analysis defined each TCR beta chain by its CDR3 amino acid sequence plus V-gene family, and excluded reads lacking a unique V-gene family. As a way to deal with suspected cross-contamination and a sequencing artifact, a later analysis dropped 500 to 700 nucleotide sequences that were highly shared and had low generation probability. In a later analysis, a clonal expansion index was calculated for each public chain from normalized within-repertoire ranks of inferred template counts. Generation probabilities in a later analysis came from a VDJ recombination model fitted to out-of-frame rearrangements, and those results were checked against IGoR. In a later analysis, hypergeometric tests were used to score TCR-TCR, TCR-HLA and TCR-CMV co-occurrence, with a repertoire-size bias correction applied to TCR pairs. To estimate false discovery rates, a later analysis permuted the HLA or CMV assignments 20 times. In a later analysis, co-occurring TCRs were grouped using DBSCAN, with TCRdist sequence similarity added in when clustering inside HLA-allele-positive subsets. Repertoires with fewer than 30,000 or more than 120,000 public chains were left out of co-occurrence clustering, as were about five repertoires with anomalous nucleotide sharing. The table was pulled from immuneACCESS by TCRdb, which kept in-frame rearrangements only. Such tables lose some clones; where checked, under half of the loss comes from unresolved V genes, and the rest has no known cause. V and J calls and clone size are given by that table; D and trimming were obtained from the DNA. This sample holds 140,000 to 150,000 clones; 70% to 80% were observed only once. Together, the top ten hold roughly 1.9% of the sample.

V loses 0 bases of germline sequence and J loses 8 bases, and the interval between the two ends is 16 bases. CDR3 length: 16 amino acids, cysteine to phenylalanine. CDR3 DNA is the only sequence kept; it has 48 bases, read in frame from the first base. The CDR1 and CDR2 encoded by the germline V gene are SGHAT and FQNNGV. Here is what the overall study found, with its caveats: Most CMV-associated TCR beta chains appeared to be HLA-restricted in a later analysis, and the HLA associations seemed to be driven largely by CMV exposure. A further reported finding was that TCR beta sequences accurately predicted the HLA-A and HLA-B alleles for most subjects in the first cohort. A later analysis found that TCR association rates varied across HLA loci, with DRB1 alleles showing the most associated TCRs and HLA-C alleles the fewest. The study listed approximately 150 TCR beta chains as associated with cytomegalovirus. In vitro tests confirmed that a few of the cytomegalovirus-associated TCR beta chains recognize cytomegalovirus antigens. In an earlier analysis of more than 450 of the donors, most TCR beta V segments were observed in productive rearrangements about 90% or about 30% of the time, broadly matching IMGT annotations. Because some donors lacked HLA typing at each locus, the association tests relied only on the typed subset. Some IMGT-functional V segments, including TRBV6-2 and TRBV6-3, could not be distinguished by the 87-base-pair reads and were therefore excluded. A later analysis found that HLA-associated TCR beta chains were more clonally expanded and had lower generation probabilities than equally common non-associated chains. The presence/absence analyses assumed that sequencing depth was roughly uniform across donors, and that assumption may not be true. Most TCR sequences were observed very rarely across donors, whereas some public TCRs were present in many individuals. A later analysis reported that several top co-occurrence clusters appeared linked to parvovirus B19, influenza, CMV and Epstein-Barr virus. The sequencing pipeline was judged likely to have produced a cluster of highly shared sequence variants as a technical artifact. The authors suggested that the approach could potentially be generalized to other disease states and immunological phenotypes. Only TCR beta chains were sequenced in this cohort, and the absence of alpha or paired-chain data limited detectable features. At a false discovery rate of 0.05, a later analysis linked about 16,000 TCR beta sequences to specific HLA alleles. Assigning TCR associations to individual alleles was difficult when HLA alleles, especially DR and DQ, strongly co-occurred. The classifier was reported to diagnose cytomegalovirus status with high specificity and sensitivity in both the original and validation cohorts. Some 16 rarely observed V segments, including chromosome 9 orphons, were excluded from the earlier analysis of approximately 500 of the donors because counts were too low. Immune exposure information for the cohort was limited to CMV serostatus. According to a later genetic analysis, donors in an Asian-associated ancestry cluster had fewer N-insertions in productive TCRs than the approximately 630-donor mean. Linkage disequilibrium might explain the correlated functional status among segregating V segments, but an unknown experimental factor could not be ruled out. In a later genetic analysis, a missense DCLRE1C variant was associated with V-gene and J-gene trimming of TCR beta chains, and the association was replicated in an independent cohort.

In total, roughly 710 healthy bone marrow donors made up the cohort. At the time of sampling, every cohort member was nominally healthy, though immune exposures that went unrecorded were likely present. The donor was CMV seropositive and belonged to the group of some 290 seropositive cohort members. A peripheral blood sample was provided by each donor, and peripheral blood mononuclear cells were used for TCR beta sequencing. Genomic DNA was extracted from the blood cell samples with the Qiagen DNeasy Blood Extraction Kit. This clonotype was sampled from an older woman in good health and CMV-seropositive. This receptor chain uses TRBV11-2 and TRBJ1-4; too little of a D gene remains to name it. Sequencing used PBMCs. For the CDR3, the sequence is CASSLDLGGNGEKLFF. The base sequence is TGTGCCAGCAGCTTAGATCTCGGAGGGAACGGGGAAAAACTGTTTTTT.